This is a list of T cell receptor beta chains from one sample in a study of blood T cell repertoires in COVID-19. Method: immunoSEQ multiplex PCR; TCRdb's copy keeps in-frame clones and lacks some. Among some 250,000 clones listed, around nine tenths were seen once. Source material: peripheral blood. The receptors derive from a woman aged 40 to 50 who had recovered from COVID-19. Each CDR3 is given with its conserved first and last residue. A D gene is named only where the DNA matches it firmly. Size tells how often a clone was seen (once, few, many) or the class of an expanded clone, and some rows leave it out.

V gene	clone size	J gene	D gene	CDR3 protein	CDR3 DNA
TRBV7-2	-	TRBJ1-1	TRBD1	CASSSRQGGDTEAFF	TGTGCCAGCAGCTCACGACAGGGCGGTGACACTGAAGCTTTCTTT
TRBV6-6	-	TRBJ2-1	TRBD2	CASSYPSGRTYNEQFF	TGTGCCAGCAGTTACCCTAGCGGGAGGACCTACAATGAGCAGTTCTTC
TRBV20-1	-	TRBJ2-1	TRBD2	CSASGLAGAWDEQFF	TGCAGTGCTAGTGGGCTAGCGGGAGCCTGGGATGAGCAGTTCTTC
TRBV6-5	-	TRBJ1-3	-	CAAGRTGNTIYF	TGTGCCGCGGGGAGGACTGGAAACACCATATATTTT
TRBV4-3	-	TRBJ1-2	TRBD1	CASSQDPAGGFYGYTF	TGCGCCAGCAGCCAAGATCCGGCAGGGGGATTCTATGGCTACACCTTC
TRBV18	-	TRBJ1-1	TRBD1	CASSARDRANTEAFF	TGTGCCAGCTCAGCCCGGGACAGGGCGAACACTGAAGCTTTCTTT
TRBV30	-	TRBJ1-5	TRBD1	CAWSGTGNQPQHF	TGTGCCTGGAGCGGGACAGGTAATCAGCCCCAGCATTTT
TRBV15	-	TRBJ2-2	TRBD2	CATSRVAAGVPGELFF	TGTGCCACCAGCAGAGTGGCAGCGGGAGTTCCCGGGGAGCTGTTTTTT
TRBV30	once	TRBJ1-1	TRBD1	CAWSASRTGPMNTEAFF	TGTGCCTGGAGCGCCTCCCGGACAGGGCCGATGAACACTGAAGCTTTCTTT
TRBV21-1	-	TRBJ1-2	-	CASSKAGRFYGYTF	TGTGCCAGCAGCAAAGCGGGCAGATTCTATGGCTACACCTTC
TRBV27	once	TRBJ2-1	TRBD2	CASSLGLAGYNEQFF	TGTGCCAGCAGTTTGGGGCTAGCGGGGTACAATGAGCAGTTCTTC
TRBV30	-	TRBJ2-1	TRBD1	CASRGRDEQFF	TGTGCCAGCAGGGGGCGCGATGAGCAGTTCTTC
TRBV10-3	-	TRBJ2-5	-	CAIRSQETQYF	TGTGCCATCAGGTCTCAAGAGACCCAGTACTTC
TRBV10-3	-	TRBJ2-1	TRBD1	CAITEQWARGNEQFF	TGTGCCATCACCGAACAGTGGGCCAGGGGGAATGAGCAGTTCTTC
TRBV27	-	TRBJ1-2	-	CASSFLGGGGYNYGYTF	TGTGCCAGCAGTTTCCTCGGGGGTGGGGGGTATAACTATGGCTACACCTTC